This T cell receptor (beta chain) was sequenced for a study of breast tumors, draining lymph nodes, adjacent tissues. Study findings and constraints: Tumor TCR diversity was below lymph nodes but above nontumor tissue. Tumor and nontumor repertoires were significantly more similar in luminal-like than in basal-like breast cancer.

MiXCR was run by TCRdb on the multiplex PCR reads, yielding one entry per CDR3 protein. The table lists approximately 90,000 distinct CDR3 sequences, roughly 29% of them singletons. Germline V gives CDR1 SGHDN, CDR2 FVKESK. Trimming took 5 bases from V and 0 from J, leaving 11 bases between them. The CDR3 sequence is 14 residues long. Notes on this clonotype: The antigen remains unidentified.

Breast cancer patients provided tissue from their axillary draining lymph nodes. The TCR originated in a female donor with breast cancer. Some clones in this sample may be carry-over from other donors' samples. Sample: axillary lymph node tissue. The V and J genes are TRBV14 and TRBJ2-7; D gene uncertain. CDR3 amino acids: CASSWSPNSYEQYF. As DNA, the CDR3 is TGTGCCAGCAGCTGGTCGCCTAACTCCTACGAGCAGTACTTC.